The 32 T cell receptor beta chains presented below share a single source sample, sequenced in a study of blood T cell repertoires in COVID-19. TCRdb's copy holds only in-frame clones and misses some; the assay was immunoSEQ multiplex PCR. The table lists some 250,000 clones, roughly 89% of them singletons, with roughly 10% in the top ten. The sequencing sample was made of PBMCs or T cells enriched from blood (not recorded which). These receptors were obtained from a man aged 35-49 years who had recovered from COVID-19.

The rearrangement links TRBV3-1 (or the pseudogene TRBV3-2) to TRBJ1-2; perhaps TRBD1 as D (5 bases). V was cut by 4 bases and J by 0 bases, with 18 bases left in between. The length of the CDR3 is 17 residues. Per the germline V gene, CDR1 is LGHDT and CDR2 is YNNKEL (reference sequence). CDR3 sequence (DNA): TGTGCCAGCAGCCTTTGGGCGGGGCGGGGAACTAACTATGGCTACACCTTC. Translation gives CASSLWAGRGTNYGYTF.

The chain employs TRBV7-3 and TRBJ1-6; TRBD1 matches at 8 bases. Germline assignment: CDR1 SGHTA and CDR2 FQGTGA. Trimming at V came to 5 bases and at J to 7 bases, leaving 7 bases not matched to a gene. The CDR3 length is 15 residues. This CDR3 reads CASSQRRDRNSPLHF. CDR3 DNA sequence: TGTGCCAGCAGCCAACGCCGGGACAGGAATTCACCCCTCCACTTT.

The chain is built from TRBV5-4 and TRBJ1-5, with a weak D call TRBD1 (5 bases). Germline lookup yields CDR1 SGHNT and CDR2 YYREEE (reference sequence). Trimming took off 1 base at V and 1 base at J, with 9 bases between the two ends. The CDR3 totals 15 residues. Here the CDR3 reads CASSLQGKSNQPQHF. The CDR3 DNA follows: TGTGCCAGCAGCTTGCAGGGAAAAAGCAATCAGCCCCAGCATTTT.

The CDR3 nucleotides are TGTGCCAGCAGCTTCGATTTGAGGGCTGAAGCTTTCTTT. Translation: CASSFDLRAEAFF. The chain recombines TRBV7-3 with TRBJ1-1; D is unresolved. CDR1 is SGHTA and CDR2 is FQGTGA in the germline V gene. V was shortened by 3 bases and J by 6 bases, with 11 bases between the two germline ends. The CDR3 length is 13 residues.

The chain recombines TRBV30 with TRBJ1-2; D remains unclear. The CDR3 runs to 15 residues. Trimming removed 0 bases from V and 0 bases from J, with 11 bases in between. CDR1 is GTSNPN, CDR2 SVGIG, per germline (reference sequence). The CDR3 nucleotides read TGTGCCTGGAGTGTTCGGTCACAGACTAACTATGGCTACACCTTC. Translation gives CAWSVRSQTNYGYTF. Combining the CDR3 with reference TRBV30 and TRBJ1-2 gives the whole variable domain SQTIHQWPATLVQPVGSPLSLECTVEGTSNPNLYWYRQAAGRGLQLLFYSVGIGQISSEVPQNLSASRPQDRQFILSSKKLLLSDSGFYLCAWSVRSQTNYGYTFGSGTRLTVV.

This chain connects TRBV3-1 (or the pseudogene TRBV3-2) to TRBJ2-3; tentatively, D is TRBD2 (5 bases). Trimming shortened V by 4 bases and J by 4 bases, and 9 bases separated the two germline ends. This CDR3 is 13 amino acids long. The V gene's germline CDR1 is LGHDT and CDR2 YNNKEL (reference sequence). The CDR3 DNA follows: TGTGCCAGCAGCCCACCCGGGGCAGATACGCAGTATTTT. Translated: CASSPPGADTQYF.

This chain connects TRBV30 to TRBJ1-5, with a possible D match to TRBD1 (5 bases). CDR1 and CDR2 (germline): GTSNPN, SVGIG (reference sequence). Trimming removed 4 bases from V and 7 bases from J, with 14 bases in between. The CDR3 loop spans 13 amino acids. CDR3 in amino acids: CAWNRGGLQPQHF. CDR3 coding DNA: TGTGCCTGGAACCGCGGGGGGTTGCAGCCCCAGCATTTT.

The chain carries TRBV11-2 and TRBJ1-2; unclear D gene. Germline V gene data show CDR1 as SGHAT and CDR2 as FQNNGV. Deletions cut 0 bases from V and 3 bases from J, with 8 bases between. The CDR3 length is 14 residues. CDR3 nucleotides: TGTGCCAGCAGCTTAGATCACACGTACTATGGCTACACCTTC. It specifies CASSLDHTYYGYTF.

This chain joins TRBV7-9 and TRBJ2-5, with 8 bases lining up with TRBD2. CDR1 SEHNR and CDR2 FQNEAQ come from the germline V gene (reference sequence). CDR3 length: 12 residues. V lost 8 bases to trimming and J lost 6 bases; unmatched junction nucleotides: 5. CDR3 in amino acids: CASHGGAKTQYF. CDR3 coding DNA: TGTGCCAGCCACGGGGGGGCAAAGACCCAGTACTTC.

This sequence joins TRBV27 and TRBJ2-7, with D possibly TRBD2 on 5 matching bases. The V gene lost 6 bases and the J gene lost 0 bases, with 9 bases spanning the gap. Germline V CDR1 and CDR2: MNHEY, SMNVEV (reference sequence). This CDR3 region has 13 residues. The CDR3 region is CASSSGSSYEQYF. DNA of the CDR3: TGTGCCAGCAGCAGCGGTAGCTCCTACGAGCAGTACTTC.

CDR3 bases: TGTGCCAGCAGCATGACAGTACTCTCTGGGGCCAACGTCCTGACTTTC. This encodes CASSMTVLSGANVLTF. This rearrangement joins TRBV3-1 (or the pseudogene TRBV3-2) to TRBJ2-6, with a possible D match to TRBD1 (5 bases). Germline V gene lookup returns CDR1 LGHDT and CDR2 YNNKEL (reference sequence). V lost 5 bases and J lost 0, with 11 bases in between. The CDR3 runs 16 residues.

The CDR3 sequence: CASSKFGGADEQFF. In DNA form, the CDR3 reads TGTGCCAGCAGCAAATTTGGTGGGGCGGATGAGCAGTTCTTC. V usage is TRBV3-1 (or the pseudogene TRBV3-2) and J usage is TRBJ2-1; D might be TRBD1 (5 bases). Germline lookup yields CDR1 LGHDT and CDR2 YNNKEL (reference sequence). The germline V and J ends were trimmed by 5 bases and 8 bases, with 16 bases remaining between them. The CDR3 has 14 amino acids.

In its sample, this clone was seen a few times. The V gene is TRBV4-3, the J gene TRBJ1-1; D is unresolved. This CDR3 region has 13 residues. Deletions cut 4 bases from V and 4 bases from J, with 10 bases between. Per germline, CDR1 LGHNA and CDR2 YSLEER. The CDR3 protein is CASSRRPGTEAFF. CDR3 nucleotides: TGCGCCAGCAGCCGACGACCGGGCACTGAAGCTTTCTTT.

In DNA, the CDR3 is TGTGCCAGCAGTCGCGGGAATGCGCTAGGTGAGCAGTTCTTC. The encoded protein is CASSRGNALGEQFF. This rearrangement joins TRBV7-6 to TRBJ2-1; tentative D call: TRBD2 (6 bases). V shed 6 bases and J shed 9 bases, with 18 bases lying between them. Germline CDR1 is SGHVS and CDR2 is FNYEAQ. The CDR3 extends over 14 amino acids.

Worth noting for this clone: One end of the junction is discordant with germline, which a read error may explain. The chain couples TRBV29-1 to TRBJ2-7, with D perhaps matching TRBD1 (6 bases). The CDR3 runs 12 residues. Germline loops: CDR1 SQVTM, CDR2 ANQGSEA. The CDR3 is CSVEDQGYGQYF. DNA for the CDR3: TGCAGCGTTGAAGACCAGGGGTACGGGCAGTACTTC.

This chain connects TRBV6-5 to TRBJ1-1; the match to TRBD1 covers 7 bases. CDR1 MNHEY and CDR2 SVGAGI come from the germline V gene. J gave up 5 bases and V 2 bases, and 5 bases lay outside the gene matches. The CDR3 has 14 residues. The CDR3: CASSYRTGVTEAFF. CDR3 coding DNA: TGTGCCAGCAGTTACAGAACAGGGGTTACTGAAGCTTTCTTT.

The J gene is TRBJ2-1, the V gene TRBV5-1; 9 nucleotides agree with TRBD1. Unmatched junction bases numbered 6, after V lost 4 bases and J lost 4 bases. CDR1 SGHRS and CDR2 YFSETQ come from the germline V gene. There are 15 residues in the CDR3. CDR3 DNA: TGCGCCAGCAGCAAGGGACAGGGTACTTACAATGAGCAGTTCTTC. Protein: CASSKGQGTYNEQFF.

The rearrangement links TRBV5-4 to TRBJ1-2; D ambiguous. The CDR3 is 14 residues long. Germline CDR1 reads SGHNT; CDR2 reads YYREEE (reference sequence). The germline V and J ends were trimmed by 3 bases and 7 bases, with 16 bases remaining between them. The CDR3 DNA is TGTGCCAGCAGCTGGAGGGATTCCTCTCTTGGCTACACCTTC. It specifies CASSWRDSSLGYTF.

The rearrangement uses TRBV19 and TRBJ2-1; a possible D gene is TRBD1 (6 bases). V was cut by 6 bases and J by 4 bases, with 13 bases left in between. The CDR3 loop spans 14 amino acids. Germline lookup yields CDR1 LNHDA and CDR2 SQIVND (reference sequence). This CDR3 reads CASSTLGQYNEQFF. Here the CDR3 DNA reads TGTGCCAGTAGCACGCTTGGACAGTACAATGAGCAGTTCTTC. The full variable domain, in which reference TRBV19 and TRBJ2-1 provide the parts outside the CDR3, is DGGITQSPKYLFRKEGQNVTLSCEQNLNHDAMYWYRQDPGQGLRLIYYSQIVNDFQKGDIAEGYSVSREKKESFPLTVTSAQKNPTAFYLCASSTLGQYNEQFFGPGTRLTVL.

The chain links TRBV5-1 to TRBJ2-1; 13 bases are shared with TRBD2. V trimming: 4 bases; J trimming: 7 bases; junction bases outside the gene matches: 8. This CDR3 spans 16 amino acids. Germline CDR1 and CDR2: SGHRS and YFSETQ. For the CDR3, the DNA is TGCGCCAGCAGCAAAATACTAGCGGGAGGGGGGAATGAGCAGTTCTTC. Encoded protein: CASSKILAGGGNEQFF.

This chain links TRBV7-9 with TRBJ2-7; 10 nucleotides line up with TRBD1. This CDR3 has 16 amino acids. Trimming at V came to 5 bases and at J to 7 bases, leaving 14 bases not matched to a gene. The germline V gene has CDR1 SEHNR and CDR2 FQNEAQ (reference sequence). In DNA, the CDR3 is TGTGCCAGCAGCCCACTGATAGGACAGGGGGTTCTGGAGCAGTACTTC. It translates to CASSPLIGQGVLEQYF.

In this sample, this clone turned up a few times. The V gene is TRBV6-5, the J gene TRBJ1-2; D uncertain. The germline CDR1 and CDR2 sequences are MNHEY and SVGAGI. V was clipped by 0 bases and J by 2 bases, with 7 bases between them. This CDR3 contains 14 residues. The CDR3 is CASSYSEENYGYTF. Here the CDR3 DNA reads TGTGCCAGCAGTTACTCAGAGGAGAACTATGGCTACACCTTC.

The chain uses TRBV3-1 (or the pseudogene TRBV3-2) and TRBJ2-3, with 9 positions matching TRBD2. CDR3 length equals 17 residues. CDR1 is LGHDT, CDR2 YNNKEL, per germline (reference sequence). V was clipped by 0 bases and J by 2 bases; unmatched bases: 6. CDR3 amino acids: CASSQDHSGGPTDTQYF. The CDR3 bases are TGTGCCAGCAGCCAAGATCATAGCGGGGGCCCCACAGATACGCAGTATTTT.

The V call is TRBV27, the J call TRBJ1-5; 11 bases match TRBD1. With V trimmed by 6 bases and J by 2 bases, 3 bases remained unmatched. The CDR3 runs 15 residues. Germline V gives CDR1 MNHEY, CDR2 SMNVEV (reference sequence). The CDR3 spells CASRWGQGGNQPQHF. The CDR3 DNA sequence: TGTGCCAGCAGGTGGGGACAGGGGGGCAATCAGCCCCAGCATTTT.

The gene calls are TRBV19 and TRBJ2-1; unclear D gene. This CDR3 has 13 residues. Germline V gene sequence: CDR1 LNHDA, CDR2 SQIVND (reference sequence). Trimming cost V 7 bases and J 3 bases, with 10 bases left between them. The CDR3 DNA is TGTGCCAGTAAGGCGGAAAACTACAATGAGCAGTTCTTC. The encoded protein is CASKAENYNEQFF.

The rearrangement uses TRBV27 and TRBJ2-5; D perhaps matches TRBD1 (5 bases). The V end lost 4 bases, the J end lost 0 bases, and 9 bases lay between the germline ends. Germline lookup yields CDR1 MNHEY and CDR2 SMNVEV (reference sequence). CDR3 length: 14 residues. This chain's CDR3 is CASSSPGYQETQYF. The CDR3 coding sequence is TGTGCCAGCAGTTCACCAGGGTACCAAGAGACCCAGTACTTC.

The table lists this clone with a count of one. V usage is TRBV19 and J usage is TRBJ1-5; D gene uncertain. This CDR3 has 16 amino acids. V was cut by 5 bases and J by 0 bases, with 14 bases left in between. Germline loops: CDR1 LNHDA, CDR2 SQIVND (reference sequence). This CDR3 reads CASSPRGGNSNQPQHF. The CDR3 DNA reads as TGTGCCAGTAGTCCCCGCGGAGGGAATAGCAATCAGCCCCAGCATTTT.

The chain uses TRBV5-5 and TRBJ2-4; TRBD1 is a possible D gene (5 bases). Per the germline V gene, CDR1 is SGHKS and CDR2 is YYEKEE (reference sequence). The CDR3 totals 16 residues. With 1 base removed from V and 7 bases from J, the gap between germline ends came to 18 bases. CDR3 DNA sequence: TGTGCCAGCAGCTTGCCCCGACATTTCAGGGTGAACATTCAGTACTTC. Protein sequence: CASSLPRHFRVNIQYF.

The chain combines TRBV3-1 (or the pseudogene TRBV3-2) with TRBJ2-2; TRBD2 matches 10 bases. The CDR3 loop spans 16 amino acids. Trimming took 1 base from V and 7 from J; bases not matched to a gene: 6. Germline CDR1 LGHDT, CDR2 YNNKEL (reference sequence). CDR3: CASSQGSSGSSGELFF. CDR3 bases: TGTGCCAGCAGCCAAGGGTCTAGCGGGAGTAGCGGGGAGCTGTTTTTT.

The chain employs TRBV6-6 and TRBJ2-3; 7 bases match TRBD2. The CDR3 totals 16 residues. J was trimmed by 2 bases and V by 5 bases; bases with no gene match: 10. Germline CDR1 MNHNY, CDR2 SVGAGI (reference sequence). CDR3 residues: CASSKTSRRVTDTQYF. Here the CDR3 DNA reads TGTGCCAGCAGTAAGACTAGCCGTAGAGTCACAGATACGCAGTATTTT.

The CDR3 reads CASSTPLTGNQPQHF. The CDR3 DNA reads as TGTGCCAGTAGTACCCCCCTGACAGGTAATCAGCCCCAGCATTTT. The genes are TRBV19 and TRBJ1-5; maybe TRBD1 (6 bases). The germline V gene has CDR1 LNHDA and CDR2 SQIVND (reference sequence). The V end lost 4 bases, the J end lost 4 bases, and 14 bases lay between the germline ends. The CDR3 spans 15 residues.

This clone was seen just once. The gene calls are TRBV27 and TRBJ1-2, with TRBD1 as a possible D gene (6 bases). The CDR3 contains 13 residues. CDR1 is MNHEY and CDR2 is SMNVEV in the germline V gene (reference sequence). Trimming took 3 bases from V and 8 from J, leaving 13 bases between them. CDR3 residues: CASSFRGVQGYTF. The CDR3, as DNA: TGTGCCAGCAGTTTCAGGGGAGTTCAGGGCTACACCTTC.